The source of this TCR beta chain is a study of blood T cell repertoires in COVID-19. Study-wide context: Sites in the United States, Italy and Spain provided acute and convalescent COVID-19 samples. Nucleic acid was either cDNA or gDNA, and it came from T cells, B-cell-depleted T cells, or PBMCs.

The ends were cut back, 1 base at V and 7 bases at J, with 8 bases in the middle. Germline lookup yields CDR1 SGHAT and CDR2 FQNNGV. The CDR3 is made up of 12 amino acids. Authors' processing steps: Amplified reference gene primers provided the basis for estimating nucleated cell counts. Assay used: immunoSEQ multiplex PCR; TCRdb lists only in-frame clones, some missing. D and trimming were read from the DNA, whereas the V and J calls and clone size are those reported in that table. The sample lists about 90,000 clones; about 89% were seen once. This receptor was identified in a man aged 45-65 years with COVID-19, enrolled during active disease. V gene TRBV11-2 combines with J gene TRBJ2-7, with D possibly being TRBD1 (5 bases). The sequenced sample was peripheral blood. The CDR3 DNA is TGTGCCAGCAGCTTAGGGAAGGGGGAGCAGTACTTC. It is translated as CASSLGKGEQYF.